This TCR beta chain is from a study of brain metastases from non-small cell lung cancer. The CDR3 consists of 12 residues. V shed 10 bases and J shed 6 bases, with 15 bases lying between them. Profiled with immunoSEQ multiplex PCR; TCRdb holds only in-frame clones, not every one. Altogether more than 1,200 clones are present, 80% being singletons, with the ten largest covering about 19%. The chain carries TRBV12-3 or TRBV12-4 and TRBJ1-1; no clear D gene. The sequence was obtained from a donor at least 40 years old with non-small cell lung cancer. Input material: tumor-adjacent normal tissue. The CDR3 nucleotides are TGTGCCACGTCGCTACAAGGTCCTGAAGCTTTCTTT. It codes for CATSLQGPEAFF.